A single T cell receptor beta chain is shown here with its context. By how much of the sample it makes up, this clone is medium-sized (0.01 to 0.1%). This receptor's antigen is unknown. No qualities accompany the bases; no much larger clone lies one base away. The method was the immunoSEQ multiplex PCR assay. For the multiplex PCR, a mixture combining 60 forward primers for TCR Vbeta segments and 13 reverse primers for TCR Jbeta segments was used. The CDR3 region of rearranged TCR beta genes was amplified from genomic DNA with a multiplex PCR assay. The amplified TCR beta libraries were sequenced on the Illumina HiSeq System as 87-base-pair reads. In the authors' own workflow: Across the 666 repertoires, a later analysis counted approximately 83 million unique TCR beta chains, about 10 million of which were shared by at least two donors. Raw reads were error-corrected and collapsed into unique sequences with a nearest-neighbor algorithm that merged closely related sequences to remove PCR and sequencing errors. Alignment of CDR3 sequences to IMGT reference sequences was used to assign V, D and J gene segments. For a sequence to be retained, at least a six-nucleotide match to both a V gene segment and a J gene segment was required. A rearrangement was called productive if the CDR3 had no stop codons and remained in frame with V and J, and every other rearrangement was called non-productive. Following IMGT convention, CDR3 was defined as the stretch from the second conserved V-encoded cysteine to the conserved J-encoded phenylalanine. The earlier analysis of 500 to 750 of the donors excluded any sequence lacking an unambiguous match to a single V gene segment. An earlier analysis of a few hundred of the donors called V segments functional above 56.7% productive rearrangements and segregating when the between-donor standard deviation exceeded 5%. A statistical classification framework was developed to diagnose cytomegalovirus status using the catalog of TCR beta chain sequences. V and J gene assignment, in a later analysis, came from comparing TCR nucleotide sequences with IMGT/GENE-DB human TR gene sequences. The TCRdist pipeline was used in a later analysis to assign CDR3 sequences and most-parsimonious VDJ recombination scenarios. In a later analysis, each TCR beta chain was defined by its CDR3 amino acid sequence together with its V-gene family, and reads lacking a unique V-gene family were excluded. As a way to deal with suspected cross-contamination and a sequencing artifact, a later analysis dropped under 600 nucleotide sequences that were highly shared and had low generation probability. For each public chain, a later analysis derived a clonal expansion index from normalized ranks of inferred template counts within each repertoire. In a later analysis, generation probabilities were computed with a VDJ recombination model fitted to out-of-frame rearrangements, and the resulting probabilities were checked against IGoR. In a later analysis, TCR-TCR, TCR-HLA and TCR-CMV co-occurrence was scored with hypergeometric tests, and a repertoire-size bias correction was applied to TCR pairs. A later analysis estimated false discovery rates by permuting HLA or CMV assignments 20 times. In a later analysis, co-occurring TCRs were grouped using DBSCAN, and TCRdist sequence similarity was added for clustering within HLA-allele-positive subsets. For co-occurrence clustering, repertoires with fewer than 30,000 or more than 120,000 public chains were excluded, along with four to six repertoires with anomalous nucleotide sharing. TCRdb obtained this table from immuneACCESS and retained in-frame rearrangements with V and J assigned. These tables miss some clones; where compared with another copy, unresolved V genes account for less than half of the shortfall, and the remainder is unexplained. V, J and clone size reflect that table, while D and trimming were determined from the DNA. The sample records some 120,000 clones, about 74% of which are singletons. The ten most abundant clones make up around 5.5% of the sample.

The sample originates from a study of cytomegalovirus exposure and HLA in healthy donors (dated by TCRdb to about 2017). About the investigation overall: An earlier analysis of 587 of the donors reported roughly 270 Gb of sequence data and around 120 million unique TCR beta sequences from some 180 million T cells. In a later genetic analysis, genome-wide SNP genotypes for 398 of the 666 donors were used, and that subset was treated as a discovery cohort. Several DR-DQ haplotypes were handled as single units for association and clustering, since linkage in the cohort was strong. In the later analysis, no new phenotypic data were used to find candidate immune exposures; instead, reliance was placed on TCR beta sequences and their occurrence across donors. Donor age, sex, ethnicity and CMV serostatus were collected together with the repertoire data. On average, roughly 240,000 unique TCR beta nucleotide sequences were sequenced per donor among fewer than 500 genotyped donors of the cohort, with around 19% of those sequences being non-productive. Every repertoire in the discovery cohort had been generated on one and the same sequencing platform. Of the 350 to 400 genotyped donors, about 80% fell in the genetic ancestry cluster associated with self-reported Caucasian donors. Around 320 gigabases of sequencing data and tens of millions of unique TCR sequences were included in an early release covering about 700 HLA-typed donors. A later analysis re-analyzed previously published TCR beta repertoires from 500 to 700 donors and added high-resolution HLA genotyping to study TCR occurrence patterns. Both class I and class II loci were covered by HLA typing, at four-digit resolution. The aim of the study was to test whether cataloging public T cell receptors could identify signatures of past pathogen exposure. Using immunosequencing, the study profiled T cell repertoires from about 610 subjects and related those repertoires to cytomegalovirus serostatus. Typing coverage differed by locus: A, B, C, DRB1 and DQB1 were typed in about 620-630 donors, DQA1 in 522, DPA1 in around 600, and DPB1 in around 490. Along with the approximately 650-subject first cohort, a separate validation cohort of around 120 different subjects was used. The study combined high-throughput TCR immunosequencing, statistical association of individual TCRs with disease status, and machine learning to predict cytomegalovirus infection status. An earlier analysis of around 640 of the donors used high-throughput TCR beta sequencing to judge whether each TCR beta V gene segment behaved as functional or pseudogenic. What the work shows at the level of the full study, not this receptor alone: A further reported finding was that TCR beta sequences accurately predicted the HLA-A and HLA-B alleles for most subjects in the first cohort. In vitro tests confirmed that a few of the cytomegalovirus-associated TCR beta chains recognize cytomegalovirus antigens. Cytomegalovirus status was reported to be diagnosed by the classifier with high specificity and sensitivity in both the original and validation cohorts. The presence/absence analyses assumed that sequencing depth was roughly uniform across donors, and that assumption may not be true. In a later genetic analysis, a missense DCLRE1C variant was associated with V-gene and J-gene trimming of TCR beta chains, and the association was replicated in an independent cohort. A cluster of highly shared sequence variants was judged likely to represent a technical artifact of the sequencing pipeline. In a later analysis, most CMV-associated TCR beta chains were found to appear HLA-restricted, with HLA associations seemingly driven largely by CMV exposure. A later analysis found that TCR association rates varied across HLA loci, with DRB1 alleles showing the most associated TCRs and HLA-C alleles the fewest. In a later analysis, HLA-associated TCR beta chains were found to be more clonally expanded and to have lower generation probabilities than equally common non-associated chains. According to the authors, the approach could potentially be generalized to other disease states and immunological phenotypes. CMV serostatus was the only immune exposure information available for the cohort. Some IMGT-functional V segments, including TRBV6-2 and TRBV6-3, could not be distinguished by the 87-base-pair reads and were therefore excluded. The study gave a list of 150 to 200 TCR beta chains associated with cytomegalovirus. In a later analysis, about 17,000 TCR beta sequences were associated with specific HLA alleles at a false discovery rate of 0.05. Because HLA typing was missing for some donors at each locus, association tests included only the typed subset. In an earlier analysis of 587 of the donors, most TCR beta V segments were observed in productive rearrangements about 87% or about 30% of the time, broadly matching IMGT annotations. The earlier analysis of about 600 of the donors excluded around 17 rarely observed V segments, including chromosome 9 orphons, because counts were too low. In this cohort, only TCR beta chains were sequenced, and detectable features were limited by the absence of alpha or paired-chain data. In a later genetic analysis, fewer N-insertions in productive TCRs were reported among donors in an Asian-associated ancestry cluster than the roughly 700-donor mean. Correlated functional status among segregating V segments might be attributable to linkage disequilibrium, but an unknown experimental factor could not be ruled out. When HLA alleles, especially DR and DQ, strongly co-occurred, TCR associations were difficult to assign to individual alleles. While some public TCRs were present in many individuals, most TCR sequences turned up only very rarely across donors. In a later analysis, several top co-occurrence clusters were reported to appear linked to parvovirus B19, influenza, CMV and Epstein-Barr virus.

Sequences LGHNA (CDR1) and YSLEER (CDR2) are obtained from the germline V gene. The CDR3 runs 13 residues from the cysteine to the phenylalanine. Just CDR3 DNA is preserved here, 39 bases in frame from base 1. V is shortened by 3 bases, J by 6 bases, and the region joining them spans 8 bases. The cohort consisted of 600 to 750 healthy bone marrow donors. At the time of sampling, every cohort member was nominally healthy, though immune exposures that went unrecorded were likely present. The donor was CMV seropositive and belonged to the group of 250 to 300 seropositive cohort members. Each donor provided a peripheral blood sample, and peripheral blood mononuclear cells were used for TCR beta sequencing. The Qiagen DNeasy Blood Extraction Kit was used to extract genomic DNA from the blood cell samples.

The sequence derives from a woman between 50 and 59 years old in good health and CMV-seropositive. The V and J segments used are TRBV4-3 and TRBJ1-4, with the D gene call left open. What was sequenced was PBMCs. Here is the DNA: TGCGCCAGCAGCCAGCAGGCCGATGAAAAACTGTTTTTT. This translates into CASSQQADEKLFF.